These 18 T cell receptor beta chains were all obtained from the same sample, sequenced in a study of neurological immune-mediated disorders. From the 5' RACE reads, TCRdb called clonotypes with MiXCR, one entry per CDR3 protein. The sample lists tens of thousands of distinct CDR3 sequences; under 11% were seen once. Sequencing was carried out using PBMCs. The receptor set was obtained from a woman aged 55-69 years with HTLV-1-associated myelopathy (HAM/TSP).

Ten or more counts support this clonotype. The chain recombines TRBV5-1 with TRBJ2-2; D may be TRBD1 (6 bases). V dropped 4 bases and J dropped 4 bases, with 14 bases sitting between them. This CDR3 region has 15 residues. In germline, CDR1 is SGHRS, CDR2 YFSETQ. The CDR3 DNA follows: TGCGCCAGCAGCCCCTCCTCGGACAGCACCGGGGAGCTGTTTTTT. This encodes CASSPSSDSTGELFF.

There are many counts of this clonotype. The V and J genes are TRBV5-1 and TRBJ2-7; maybe TRBD1 (6 bases). Trimming stripped 4 bases from V and 1 base from J, with 15 bases between. The germline gives CDR1 SGHRS, CDR2 YFSETQ. The CDR3 extends over 15 amino acids. This CDR3 is CASSRGQWGSYEQYF. Here the CDR3 DNA reads TGCGCCAGCAGCCGCGGACAGTGGGGATCCTACGAGCAGTACTTC.

In this sample, this clonotype turned up many times. This chain joins TRBV20-1 and TRBJ2-1; 11 bases map to TRBD2. The CDR3 covers 14 residues. Germline CDR1 DFQATT, CDR2 SNEGSKA (reference sequence). The V and J ends lost 6 bases and 6 bases, in that order; junction bases with no gene match: 7. As DNA, the CDR3 is TGCAGTGCGATTAGCGGGGGGGTTGGCAATGAGCAGTTCTTC. Translating gives CSAISGGVGNEQFF.

In this sample, this clonotype turned up many times. This chain connects TRBV27 to TRBJ1-2; 7 bases are shared with TRBD1. The V gene's germline CDR1 is MNHEY and CDR2 SMNVEV (reference sequence). The length of the CDR3 is 15 residues. The V segment lost 3 bases and the J segment 4 bases; nucleotides outside the gene matches: 8. The CDR3 sequence: CASSLSGGYSYGYTF. The CDR3 DNA reads as TGTGCCAGCAGTTTGTCAGGGGGATATAGCTATGGCTACACCTTC.

This rearrangement joins TRBV18 to TRBJ2-7; the match to TRBD1 covers 8 bases. This CDR3 has 16 residues. Germline assignment: CDR1 KGHSH and CDR2 LQKENI. V trimming: 3 bases; J trimming: 1 base; junction bases outside the gene matches: 8. CDR3 in amino acids: CASSPLGGQGSYEQYF. CDR3 in DNA: TGTGCCAGCTCACCCCTAGGAGGACAGGGATCCTACGAGCAGTACTTC.

Ten or more counts support this clonotype. The V gene is TRBV5-1, the J gene TRBJ1-2; D gene ambiguous. The CDR3 has 14 residues. CDR1 SGHRS and CDR2 YFSETQ come from the germline V gene. The V end was cut by 1 base, the J end by 5 bases, with 12 bases between. The CDR3, as DNA: TGCGCCAGCAGCTTGACTGGAGGTCCATATGGCTACACCTTC. It translates to CASSLTGGPYGYTF.

This clonotype was detected ten times or more. V is TRBV6-1 and J is TRBJ1-4; D not certain. Trimming removed 3 bases at V and 1 base at J, with 12 bases between. The CDR3 consists of 16 residues. Germline lookup yields CDR1 MNHNS and CDR2 SASEGT. The CDR3 DNA reads TGTGCCAGCAGTGACCCTGAGGAAGGAACTAATGAAAAACTGTTTTTT. Translated: CASSDPEEGTNEKLFF.

In its sample, this clonotype was seen many times. The rearrangement uses TRBV5-5 and TRBJ1-4; the D gene is possibly TRBD1 (5 bases). CDR3 size: 16 residues. Germline values: CDR1 SGHKS, CDR2 YYEKEE (reference sequence). Deletions cut 4 bases from V and 3 bases from J, with 16 bases between. CDR3 nucleotide sequence: TGTGCCAGCAGCCCCTGGGACCCGACTTCTAATGAAAAACTGTTTTTT. Residues: CASSPWDPTSNEKLFF.

In its sample, this clonotype was seen many times. The chain combines TRBV5-1 with TRBJ2-7; tentatively, D is TRBD1 or TRBD2 (6 bases each). Germline CDR1 reads SGHRS; CDR2 reads YFSETQ. The germline V and J ends were trimmed by 0 bases and 2 bases, with 15 bases remaining between them. The CDR3 spans 16 residues. The CDR3 loop is CASSLVFSGAPYEQYF. The CDR3 DNA reads as TGCGCCAGCAGCTTGGTTTTTTCGGGGGCACCCTACGAGCAGTACTTC.

This clonotype was found a few times. This chain connects TRBV5-1 to TRBJ2-2; 7 positions match TRBD1. The CDR3 totals 15 residues. Germline CDR1 reads SGHRS; CDR2 reads YFSETQ. Unmatched junction bases numbered 7, after V lost 6 bases and J lost 2 bases. CDR3: CASKEAGGNTGELFF. CDR3 sequence (DNA): TGCGCCAGCAAGGAGGCAGGGGGTAACACCGGGGAGCTGTTTTTT.

This clonotype was observed many times. This chain connects TRBV20-1 to TRBJ2-3; 12 bases line up with TRBD2. Germline V gene lookup returns CDR1 DFQATT and CDR2 SNEGSKA (reference sequence). The CDR3 is 17 residues long. J gave up 1 base and V 3 bases, and 8 bases lay outside the gene matches. The CDR3 bases are TGCAGTGCTAGGCGGTCTAGCGGGGGGGCTGGCACAGATACGCAGTATTTT. Its translation is CSARRSSGGAGTDTQYF.

In this sample, this clonotype turned up many times. The chain is built from TRBV10-2 and TRBJ2-1, with unresolved D. Trimming stripped 5 bases from V and 4 bases from J, with 3 bases between. This CDR3 is built from 11 residues. From germline, CDR1 is WSHSY and CDR2 SAAADI. CDR3: CASSSYNEQFF. The CDR3 nucleotides are TGCGCCAGCAGTTCGTACAATGAGCAGTTCTTC.

This clonotype was seen repeatedly, ten times or more. The J gene is TRBJ2-7, the V gene TRBV20-1; TRBD2 aligns across 7 bases. CDR1 and CDR2 (germline): DFQATT, SNEGSKA (reference sequence). The CDR3 has 13 residues. Trimming cost V 4 bases and J 6 bases; bases outside gene matches: 9. The CDR3 sequence is CSAKRGPYGEQYF. CDR3 DNA: TGCAGTGCTAAGCGGGGCCCCTACGGCGAGCAGTACTTC.

This chain uses TRBV6-1 with TRBJ2-7; possible D gene TRBD1, 6 bases. The CDR3 is made up of 13 amino acids. Germline V CDR1 and CDR2: MNHNS, SASEGT. V was pared by 4 bases and J by 3 bases, with 10 bases between. The CDR3 sequence: CASSGGQLYEQYF. The CDR3 DNA sequence: TGTGCCAGCAGTGGGGGACAACTCTACGAGCAGTACTTC.

This clonotype was picked up many times. This sequence joins TRBV30 and TRBJ2-6; D might be TRBD2 (7 bases). The CDR3 consists of 16 residues. Germline V gene sequence: CDR1 GTSNPN, CDR2 SVGIG (reference sequence). Deletions cut 2 bases from V and 4 bases from J, with 15 bases between. CDR3 amino acids: CAWSFGGLAGANVLTF. Here the CDR3 DNA reads TGTGCCTGGAGTTTCGGGGGGCTAGCCGGGGCCAACGTCCTGACTTTC.

This clonotype was seen repeatedly, ten times or more. The V and J genes are TRBV6-6 and TRBJ1-6; D is unresolved. Trimming pared 0 bases from V and 0 bases from J, leaving 6 bases between. The CDR3 consists of 16 residues. Germline V gene lookup returns CDR1 MNHNY and CDR2 SVGAGI (reference sequence). The CDR3 DNA sequence: TGTGCCAGCAGTTACTCGTTGAGCTCCTATAATTCACCCCTCCACTTT. It translates to CASSYSLSSYNSPLHF.

The chain combines TRBV19 with TRBJ2-1; TRBD2 aligns across 12 bases. Germline V gene data show CDR1 as LNHDA and CDR2 as SQIVND (reference sequence). This CDR3 comprises 18 residues. J was trimmed by 3 bases and V by 5 bases; bases with no gene match: 11. As DNA, the CDR3 is TGTGCCAGTAGTCAGGCTCCTAGCGGGGGGGGCTACTACAATGAGCAGTTCTTC. It is translated as CASSQAPSGGGYYNEQFF.

The V and J genes are TRBV4-2 and TRBJ1-2; D gene uncertain. Germline V gives CDR1 LGHNA, CDR2 YNFKEQ. Trimming stripped 1 base from V and 4 bases from J, with 22 bases between. The CDR3 runs 18 residues. The CDR3 reads CASSQGAPGKWASYGYTF. CDR3 sequence (DNA): TGTGCCAGCAGCCAAGGGGCTCCCGGAAAGTGGGCGTCCTATGGCTACACCTTC.